This T cell receptor (beta chain) was retrieved from a study of CD8+CD57+ T cells in acquired aplastic anemia. Looking at the study overall: Each DNA sample taken from sorted CD4+ and CD8+ cells came to around 2.9 ug on average.

TCR beta VDJ and CDR3 profiles were obtained from a genomic DNA template. TCRdb reprocessed the reads via MiXCR and lists one record per CDR3 protein. The data contain 150,000 to 200,000 distinct CDR3 sequences, roughly 45% of them seen just once; the ten biggest clones take up 2.5% to 3.5%. The CDR3 is 18 amino acids. After removal of 0 bases from V and 1 base from J, the junction contained 9 bases not matched to a gene. The germline gives CDR1 ENHRY, CDR2 SYGVKD. Individuals selected for sequencing had exhibited CD8+CD57+ cell expansion on flow cytometry. This clonotype showed up many times. The sample was sorted CD4+, CD8+, or CD8+CD57+ T cells (not recorded which) from PBMCs. This TCR was sampled from a human donor with aplastic anemia. The V and J genes are TRBV10-3 and TRBJ1-1; TRBD1 matches at 9 bases. CDR3 coding DNA: TGTGCCATCAGTGAGTCGAACAGGGGGCTGAGAGGGAACACTGAAGCTTTCTTT. It encodes CAISESNRGLRGNTEAFF.